The clone carrying this TCR beta chain was counted between two and nine times. The CDR3 loop spans 15 amino acids. Losses at the gene ends were 6 bases for V and 4 bases for J; bases not matched to a gene: 9. CDR1 KGHSH and CDR2 LQKENI come from the germline V gene. TCRdb redid the calling of the RT-PCR reads with MiXCR, one entry per CDR3 protein. The repertoire holds more than 550,000 distinct CDR3 sequences, 12% to 15% seen once, with 3.6% in the top ten. The sequenced sample was memory CD4+ T cells from blood. The genes are TRBV18 and TRBJ2-5; 9 positions agree with TRBD1. This receptor was taken from a female donor in good health, serving as a healthy control. CDR3 in amino acids: CASSTNRGPGETQYF. Written as DNA, the CDR3 is TGTGCCAGCTCGACCAACAGGGGGCCGGGAGAGACCCAGTACTTC.